The 29 T cell receptor beta chains listed next were all sequenced from one sample in a study of T cells after yellow fever vaccination (dated by TCRdb to the late 2010s). Library preparation was by 5' RACE. Sequencing used an Illumina HiSeq 2500. TCRdb reran the public reads through fastp at Q25 and MiXCR, keeping productive beta chains. Rows with a matching CDR3 protein are joined into one entry that keeps the most common DNA and genes. In all, the sample holds 300,000 to 450,000 distinct CDR3 sequences, and roughly 8% of those were seen once. The ten top clones hold about 16% of the sample. The treatment or condition label of this sample denotes: live attenuated yellow fever vaccine strain. Sequences were derived from PBMCs, sampled about 41 days after the first yellow fever vaccination. These receptors originate from a young man who received the YFV17D yellow fever vaccine.

V gene TRBV20-1 combines with J gene TRBJ2-7; 10 nucleotides match TRBD1. Germline CDR1 DFQATT, CDR2 SNEGSKA (reference sequence). The V segment lost 4 bases and the J segment 3 bases; nucleotides outside the gene matches: 3. The CDR3 spans 13 residues. This chain's CDR3 is CSAKGQGGYEQYF. The CDR3 coding sequence is TGCAGTGCTAAAGGACAGGGGGGCTACGAGCAGTACTTC.

This clonotype was picked up a small number of times. This chain uses TRBV5-1 with TRBJ2-3; 12 bases are a match to TRBD1. This CDR3 is built from 16 residues. Trimming removed 3 bases from V and 4 bases from J; junction bases left unmatched: 6. CDR1 and CDR2 from the germline V gene are SGHRS and YFSETQ. The CDR3 is CASSWGTGGAADTQYF. The CDR3 region has the DNA TGCGCCAGCAGCTGGGGGACAGGGGGCGCGGCAGATACGCAGTATTTT.

This clonotype has more than one count but fewer than ten. The chain couples TRBV18 to TRBJ2-1; 8 bases match TRBD1. V trimming: 4 bases; J trimming: 0 bases; junction bases outside the gene matches: 14. This CDR3 region has 19 residues. Germline V lookup: CDR1 KGHSH, CDR2 LQKENI. The CDR3 DNA reads as TGTGCCAGCTCACAAGGGACAGGTTTGTCGTTGAGCTCCTACAATGAGCAGTTCTTC. This sequence encodes CASSQGTGLSLSSYNEQFF. The complete variable domain, with remaining parts taken from reference TRBV18 and TRBJ2-1, reads NAGVMQNPRHLVRRRGQEARLRCSPMKGHSHVYWYRQLPEEGLKFMVYLQKENIIDESGMPKERFSAEFPKEGPSILRIQQVVRGDSAAYFCASSQGTGLSLSSYNEQFFGPGTRLTVL.

The genes are TRBV15 and TRBJ2-1; D unclear. Per germline, CDR1 LNHNV and CDR2 YYDKDF (reference sequence). V was cut by 0 bases and J by 9 bases, with 15 bases left in between. The CDR3 covers 15 residues. The CDR3 DNA follows: TGTGCCACCAGCAGAGACGTTTCGGCGCTGGGTGAGCAGTTCTTC. Residues: CATSRDVSALGEQFF.

This clonotype was counted between two and nine times. V gene TRBV4-3 combines with J gene TRBJ2-3; 9 bases agree with TRBD1. V was clipped by 3 bases and J by 4 bases; unmatched bases: 8. The germline CDR1 and CDR2 sequences are LGHNA and YSLEER. The CDR3 has 16 residues. Here the CDR3 reads CASSHRQGVIADTQYF. CDR3 DNA sequence: TGCGCCAGCAGCCATCGACAGGGGGTTATTGCAGATACGCAGTATTTT.

The chain recombines TRBV27 with TRBJ2-1; D call uncertain. The V end lost 2 bases, the J end lost 4 bases, and 6 bases lay between the germline ends. From germline, CDR1 is MNHEY and CDR2 SMNVEV (reference sequence). This CDR3 is built from 13 residues. The CDR3 sequence is CASSLRAYNEQFF. The CDR3 coding sequence is TGTGCCAGCAGTTTACGGGCGTACAATGAGCAGTTCTTC.

This chain joins TRBV5-6 and TRBJ1-2; no definite D call. CDR1 SGHDT and CDR2 YYEEEE come from the germline V gene. The CDR3 covers 14 residues. Deletions cut 4 bases from V and 3 bases from J, with 13 bases between. CDR3 amino acids: CASSPTAEHYGYTF. In nucleotides, the CDR3 is TGTGCCAGCAGCCCCACGGCCGAGCACTATGGCTACACCTTC.

The V and J genes are TRBV7-9 and TRBJ2-3; 12 nucleotides align to TRBD2. The CDR3 sequence is 16 residues long. The junction had 7 bases not matched to a gene; V was cut back by 5 bases and J by 4 bases. The V gene's germline CDR1 is SEHNR and CDR2 FQNEAQ (reference sequence). The CDR3 sequence is CASSTSASGGADTQYF. The CDR3 region has the DNA TGTGCCAGCAGCACCTCAGCTAGCGGGGGGGCAGATACGCAGTATTTT.

Here the CDR3 DNA reads TGTGCCAGCAGCTTGTCTAGCGGTCCCTACGAGCAGTACTTC. Translated: CASSLSSGPYEQYF. The chain links TRBV7-9 to TRBJ2-7; 7 bases fit TRBD2. The V and J ends lost 3 bases and 2 bases, in that order; junction bases with no gene match: 4. The germline gives CDR1 SEHNR, CDR2 FQNEAQ (reference sequence). There are 14 residues in the CDR3.

This clonotype has more than one count but fewer than ten. The V gene is TRBV27, the J gene TRBJ1-2; D is unclear. Per the germline V gene, CDR1 is MNHEY and CDR2 is SMNVEV (reference sequence). This CDR3 contains 18 residues. Trimming cost V 2 bases and J 2 bases, with 21 bases left between them. CDR3 in DNA: TGTGCCAGCAGTTTAAATTTACAACTTGCGATAGCGAACTATGGCTACACCTTC. It yields the protein CASSLNLQLAIANYGYTF.

This clonotype appeared a few times. The V gene is TRBV6-1, the J gene TRBJ1-1; D is uncertain. CDR3 length: 14 residues. Looked up from germline, CDR1 is MNHNS and CDR2 is SASEGT. Trimming took 8 bases from V and 4 from J, leaving 17 bases between them. CDR3 DNA sequence: TGTGCCAGCGGTCGGCACCTCCCCGGCACTGAAGCTTTCTTT. It translates to CASGRHLPGTEAFF.

This clonotype was observed a few times. This sequence joins TRBV12-3 or TRBV12-4 and TRBJ2-7; no reliable D call. Trimming shortened V by 0 bases and J by 2 bases, and 5 bases separated the two germline ends. The CDR3 is 13 amino acids. In DNA form, the CDR3 reads TGTGCCAGCAGTTTAGCGGGTACCTACGAGCAGTACGTC. This codes for CASSLAGTYEQYV.

The CDR3 sequence: CASRSRGLNTEAFF. The CDR3 DNA is TGTGCCAGCAGATCCAGGGGCTTGAACACTGAAGCTTTCTTT. The chain joins TRBV7-9 to TRBJ1-1; tentatively, D is TRBD1 (6 bases). Trimming stripped 6 bases from V and 0 bases from J, with 11 bases between. The CDR3 spans 14 residues. Germline V gene sequence: CDR1 SEHNR, CDR2 FQNEAQ (reference sequence).

This clonotype was seen only a few times. The CDR3 DNA reads TGTGCCAGCTCACCAACTAGCGGGGCCACAGATACGCAGTATTTT. Protein: CASSPTSGATDTQYF. The rearrangement links TRBV18 to TRBJ2-3; 10 bases fit TRBD2. V gave up 2 bases and J gave up 2 bases; unmatched junction bases: 1. CDR1 and CDR2 (germline): KGHSH, LQKENI. The length of the CDR3 is 15 residues.

Of note for this clonotype: This may be a read error, as it is one base from a much larger clone. The J gene is TRBJ2-5, the V gene TRBV5-1; tentatively, D is TRBD2 (6 bases). V gave up 0 bases and J gave up 5 bases, with 14 bases separating them. Looked up from germline, CDR1 is SGHRS and CDR2 is YFSETQ. The CDR3 runs 15 residues. The CDR3 region is CASSLEGTGVETQYF. In DNA form, the CDR3 reads TGCGCCAGCAGCTTGGAGGGGACGGGGGTTGAGACCCAGTACTTC.

This clonotype has just a few counts. This chain links TRBV5-1 with TRBJ1-6; a possible D gene is TRBD1 (6 bases). Trimming left V 0 bases short and J 10 bases short, with 14 bases between. CDR1 SGHRS and CDR2 YFSETQ come from the germline V gene. This CDR3 comprises 15 residues. This CDR3 is CASSLGGGRGSPLHF. The CDR3 bases are TGCGCCAGCAGCTTGGGCGGCGGCAGGGGATCACCCCTCCACTTT.

In this sample, this clonotype turned up many times. This chain joins TRBV29-1 and TRBJ2-3; a possible D gene is TRBD1 (5 bases). Germline loops: CDR1 SQVTM, CDR2 ANQGSEA. This CDR3 has 13 residues. The ends were cut back, 5 bases at V and 5 bases at J, with 14 bases in the middle. Here the CDR3 DNA reads TGCAGCGTTTACGAGGCTAGGGGAGATACGCAGTATTTT. Translation gives CSVYEARGDTQYF.

This clonotype was seen a handful of times. This chain joins TRBV27 and TRBJ1-2; TRBD1 matches 8 bases. V lost 3 bases and J lost 4; bases outside the gene matches: 7. The CDR3 has 15 residues. Germline CDR1 and CDR2: MNHEY and SMNVEV (reference sequence). The CDR3 loop reads CASSLKGQVSYGYTF. The CDR3 bases are TGTGCCAGCAGTTTGAAGGGACAGGTTAGCTATGGCTACACCTTC.

This clonotype was seen more than once but under ten times. The V and J genes are TRBV30 and TRBJ2-4; D gene uncertain. Trimming removed 6 bases from V and 1 base from J, with 7 bases in between. Germline V gives CDR1 GTSNPN, CDR2 SVGIG (reference sequence). The CDR3 has 12 amino acids. The CDR3 sequence: CACSVAKNIQYF. CDR3 nucleotides: TGTGCCTGTTCCGTGGCCAAAAACATTCAGTACTTC.

The chain recombines TRBV20-1 with TRBJ2-1, with 10 positions matching TRBD2. The CDR3 has 16 residues. V shed 0 bases, J shed 7 bases, and the junction held 9 bases outside the gene matches. Germline V gives CDR1 DFQATT, CDR2 SNEGSKA (reference sequence). The CDR3 loop is CSARDIWSGGANEQFF. The DNA for the CDR3 is TGCAGTGCTAGAGATATATGGAGCGGGGGGGCAAATGAGCAGTTCTTC.

This rearrangement joins TRBV4-3 to TRBJ2-5; D is unclear. The germline V and J ends were trimmed by 0 bases and 3 bases, with 8 bases remaining between them. CDR3 length equals 14 residues. Per the germline V gene, CDR1 is LGHNA and CDR2 is YSLEER. The CDR3 is CASSQDMVEETQYF. DNA for the CDR3: TGCGCCAGCAGCCAAGATATGGTAGAAGAGACCCAGTACTTC.

This clonotype was counted at least ten times. V is TRBV19 and J is TRBJ1-1, with TRBD1 as a possible D gene (6 bases). CDR1 and CDR2 (germline): LNHDA, SQIVND (reference sequence). This CDR3 spans 15 amino acids. Trimming shortened V by 5 bases and J by 0 bases, and 13 bases separated the two germline ends. The CDR3 sequence is CASSSSGALNTEAFF. In DNA form, the CDR3 reads TGTGCCAGTAGTTCATCGGGGGCGCTGAACACTGAAGCTTTCTTT. The full variable domain, completed using reference TRBV19 and TRBJ1-1, is DGGITQSPKYLFRKEGQNVTLSCEQNLNHDAMYWYRQDPGQGLRLIYYSQIVNDFQKGDIAEGYSVSREKKESFPLTVTSAQKNPTAFYLCASSSSGALNTEAFFGQGTRLTVV.

As to this clonotype: A much larger clone differs by one base, so this may be a read error. V is TRBV4-2 and J is TRBJ1-4; possible D gene TRBD1, 6 bases. Trimming took 3 bases from V and 6 from J, leaving 14 bases between them. Per the germline V gene, CDR1 is LGHNA and CDR2 is YNFKEQ. The CDR3 consists of 15 residues. The CDR3 here is CASSQDGTPDEKLFF. The CDR3 DNA follows: TGTGCCAGCAGCCAGGACGGGACACCGGATGAAAAACTGTTTTTT.

This clonotype came up a few times. This chain joins TRBV20-1 and TRBJ2-3, with D perhaps matching TRBD2 (5 bases). The V gene's germline CDR1 is DFQATT and CDR2 SNEGSKA (reference sequence). The CDR3 covers 12 residues. Trimming cost V 7 bases and J 0 bases, with 8 bases left between them. The CDR3 DNA is TGCAGTGAGCGGAAAAGCACAGATACGCAGTATTTT. Translated, it gives CSERKSTDTQYF.

V and J are TRBV12-3 or TRBV12-4 and TRBJ2-2; possibly TRBD1 for D (6 bases). This CDR3 has 14 amino acids. Trimming pared 6 bases from V and 0 bases from J, leaving 8 bases between. Written as DNA, the CDR3 is TGTGCCAGCAGACGGACAGCGAACACCGGGGAGCTGTTTTTT. Protein: CASRRTANTGELFF.

The CDR3: CASSADSDTQYF. CDR3 nucleotides: TGTGCCAGCAGCGCAGACAGCGATACGCAGTATTTT. The chain uses TRBV13 and TRBJ2-3; perhaps TRBD1 as D (5 bases). V lost 5 bases and J 6 bases, leaving 9 bases between the germline ends. Germline values: CDR1 PRHDT, CDR2 FYEKMQ (reference sequence). The CDR3 totals 12 residues.

This clonotype was detected only a few times. V usage is TRBV25-1 and J usage is TRBJ1-4, with 8 bases lining up with TRBD1. V lost 4 bases to trimming and J lost 4 bases; unmatched junction nucleotides: 8. The CDR3 is 16 amino acids. Germline lookup yields CDR1 MGHDK and CDR2 SYGVNS. The CDR3 sequence is CASSAPRQGLNEKLFF. The CDR3 DNA reads TGTGCCAGCAGTGCACCCCGACAGGGGCTTAATGAAAAACTGTTTTTT.

This clonotype has at least ten counts. The genes are TRBV12-3 or TRBV12-4 and TRBJ2-1, with TRBD1 matching over 7 bases. This CDR3 is 15 amino acids long. The J segment lost 1 base and the V segment lost 2 bases, leaving 2 bases of the junction unmatched. CDR3 amino acids: CASSLRGRSYNEQFF. Written as DNA, the CDR3 is TGTGCCAGCAGTTTAAGGGGGCGGTCCTACAATGAGCAGTTCTTC.

In this sample, this clonotype turned up a few times. The rearrangement uses TRBV7-6 and TRBJ2-3; 7 bases line up with TRBD2. V lost 5 bases and J lost 2; bases outside the gene matches: 13. The CDR3 runs 17 residues. Per the germline V gene, CDR1 is SGHVS and CDR2 is FNYEAQ. Written as DNA, the CDR3 is TGTGCCAGCAGCCGACGTGGCAGGGAGGGACTCACAGATACGCAGTATTTT. It encodes CASSRRGREGLTDTQYF.